This TCR beta chain was obtained from a study of blood T cell repertoires in COVID-19. The wider study: Sites across the United States, Italy and Spain contributed samples from acute and convalescent COVID-19.

Relative to its sample, this clone is medium-sized. The CDR3 sequence is 14 residues long. The germline V gene encodes CDR1 MNHEY and CDR2 SVGEGT. The V end lost 2 bases, the J end lost 0 bases, and 5 bases lay between the germline ends. Repertoires were generated with immunoSEQ multiplex PCR, while TCRdb's copy carries only in-frame clones and drops some. The sample consists of under 150,000 clones, 81% of them appearing once. The rearrangement uses TRBV6-2 or TRBV6-3 and TRBJ1-3; the D is unclear. The receptor's source is a woman aged 55-69 years with active or convalescent COVID-19. Sequenced: peripheral blood. DNA for the CDR3: TGTGCCAGCAGTTACGGCCTCTCTGGAAACACCATATATTTT. Translating it yields CASSYGLSGNTIYF.